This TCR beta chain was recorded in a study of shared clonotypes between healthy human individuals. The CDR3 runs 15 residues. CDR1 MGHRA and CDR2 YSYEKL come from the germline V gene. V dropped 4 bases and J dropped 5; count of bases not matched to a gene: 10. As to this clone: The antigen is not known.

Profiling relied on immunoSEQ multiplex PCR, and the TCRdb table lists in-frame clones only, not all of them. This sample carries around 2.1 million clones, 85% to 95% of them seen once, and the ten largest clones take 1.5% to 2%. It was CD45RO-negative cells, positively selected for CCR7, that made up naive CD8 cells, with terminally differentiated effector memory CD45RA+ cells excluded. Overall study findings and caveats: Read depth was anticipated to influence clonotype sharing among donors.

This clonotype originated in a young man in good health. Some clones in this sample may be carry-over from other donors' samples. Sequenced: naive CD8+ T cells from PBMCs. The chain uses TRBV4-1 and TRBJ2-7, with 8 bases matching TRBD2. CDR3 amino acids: CASSLSSGGTNEQYF. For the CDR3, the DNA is TGCGCCAGCAGCCTCTCCAGCGGGGGAACGAACGAGCAGTACTTC.